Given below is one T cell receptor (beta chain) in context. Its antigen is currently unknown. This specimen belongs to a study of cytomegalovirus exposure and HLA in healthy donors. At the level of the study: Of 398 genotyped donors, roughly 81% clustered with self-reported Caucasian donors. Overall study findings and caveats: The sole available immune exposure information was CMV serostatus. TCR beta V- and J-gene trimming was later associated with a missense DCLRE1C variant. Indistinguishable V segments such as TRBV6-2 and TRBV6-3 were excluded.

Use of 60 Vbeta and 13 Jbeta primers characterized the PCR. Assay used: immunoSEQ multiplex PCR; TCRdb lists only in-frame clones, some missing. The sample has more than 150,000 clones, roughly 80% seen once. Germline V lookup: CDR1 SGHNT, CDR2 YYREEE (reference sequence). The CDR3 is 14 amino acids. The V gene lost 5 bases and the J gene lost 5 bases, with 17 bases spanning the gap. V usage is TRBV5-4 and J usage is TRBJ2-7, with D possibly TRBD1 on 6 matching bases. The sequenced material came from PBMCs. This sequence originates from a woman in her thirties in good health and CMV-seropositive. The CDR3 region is CASRFGPRGDEQYF. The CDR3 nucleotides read TGTGCCAGCAGATTTGGACCCAGGGGCGACGAGCAGTACTTC.